Detailed here is one TCR beta chain. Its antigen remains unidentified. CDR1 and CDR2 from the germline V gene are MDHEN and SYDVKM. Trimming took 3 bases from V and 4 from J, leaving 12 bases between them. The CDR3 sequence is 14 residues long. TCRdb's copy holds only in-frame clones and misses some; the assay was immunoSEQ multiplex PCR. Of 25,000 to 35,000 clones listed, around 80% were seen once; the top ten hold 7.5% to 8%. This entry belongs to a study of radiotherapy plus CTLA-4 blockade in lung cancer. About the study: Around 18% of patients responded objectively, and 31% achieved disease control.

Points from the study as a whole: Once radiotherapy plus ipilimumab had been given, TCR clones derived from tumor expanded in blood.

The sequencing here drew on peripheral blood, taken from a patient treated with radiotherapy plus ipilimumab. This TCR derives from a human donor with non-small cell lung cancer who had stable disease on radiotherapy plus ipilimumab. The genes are TRBV28 and TRBJ1-2; D might be TRBD1 (6 bases). The CDR3 nucleotides are TGTGCCAGCAGTTTCGAGACAGGCGTCTATGGCTACACCTTC. It yields the protein CASSFETGVYGYTF.